This T cell receptor (beta chain) is drawn from a study of metastatic and nonmetastatic thyroid tumors. Study details: Where malignant and benign thyroid patients were concerned, repertoires were compared across blood and tumor or nodule tissue.

A few counts support this clone. The antigen is unknown. Regarding the study as a whole: Malignant thyroid tumors reportedly exceeded benign nodules significantly in TCR beta diversity, with the difference appearing in blood and tumor.

Thyroid surgery took place with no prior treatment in any patient. The trim removed 2 bases at V and 4 bases at J, leaving 1 base unmatched. Germline CDR1 and CDR2: MRHNA and SNTAGT. This CDR3 region has 14 residues. Source study methods: Researchers built a distant-metastasis classifier for papillary thyroid cancer that drew on CDR3 differences across clinicopathological groups. TCRdb re-processed the PCR reads through MiXCR. Here the V and J calls rest on TCRdb's processing, not on the authors' analysis. The data hold about 15,000 clones, with 3% to 4% observed a single time. The TCR originated in a female donor with papillary thyroid cancer or a benign thyroid nodule (not recorded which). Some clones in this sample may be carry-over from other donors' samples. Source material: tumor tissue. V usage is TRBV6-4 and J usage is TRBJ2-2, with 7 positions matching TRBD2. The CDR3 loop is CASSDGTITGELFF. The CDR3 DNA reads as TGTGCCAGCAGTGACGGGACTATCACCGGGGAGCTGTTTTTT.